These T cell receptor beta chains were read from a single sample in a study of cytomegalovirus exposure and HLA in healthy donors. TCRdb's table, derived via immunoSEQ multiplex PCR, lists solely in-frame clones and lacks some. This table holds tens of thousands of clones. The specimen was PBMCs. These receptors all come from a young man in good health and CMV-seropositive. CDR3s leave out the opening cysteine and the closing phenylalanine or tryptophan. Fields, in order: CDR3 protein, V gene, D gene. D genes are given only for firm matches.

CDR3aa: ASSYDRDQPQH; v_gene: TRBV6-5; d_gene: TRBD1
CDR3aa: ASSLGQGGYQPQH; v_gene: TRBV6-1; d_gene: TRBD1
CDR3aa: ASSYSRERGIQY; v_gene: TRBV6-5; d_gene: TRBD2
CDR3aa: ASSPRAAGSYNEQF; v_gene: TRBV18; d_gene: .
CDR3aa: ASSIVQGSYNSPLH; v_gene: TRBV19; d_gene: .
CDR3aa: ASSLSSSSYNEQF; v_gene: TRBV11-2; d_gene: .
CDR3aa: ASSIYDRSHNQPQH; v_gene: TRBV28; d_gene: .
CDR3aa: ASSQLGAGMMPYEQY; v_gene: TRBV11-2; d_gene: .
CDR3aa: ASSAAQQETQY; v_gene: TRBV19; d_gene: .
CDR3aa: ASSDSQYEQY; v_gene: TRBV6-4; d_gene: .
CDR3aa: ASSLGLAGFYEQY; v_gene: TRBV5-1; d_gene: TRBD2
CDR3aa: ASSLAGLSPLH; v_gene: TRBV5-1; d_gene: .
CDR3aa: ASSPWTGQLYNEQF; v_gene: TRBV5-1; d_gene: TRBD1
CDR3aa: ASSPGTGHT; v_gene: TRBV18; d_gene: TRBD1
CDR3aa: ASSQYRTLNHEQF; v_gene: TRBV14; d_gene: .
CDR3aa: ASSYNYRDRRYEQY; v_gene: TRBV28; d_gene: TRBD1
CDR3aa: ASSSTRQVPYEQY; v_gene: TRBV7-9; d_gene: .
CDR3aa: ASSQAPGTGIYEQY; v_gene: TRBV4-1; d_gene: TRBD1
CDR3aa: ASSLAATGYNEQF; v_gene: TRBV5-6; d_gene: TRBD1
CDR3aa: ASSTPTGAETQY; v_gene: TRBV19; d_gene: TRBD1
CDR3aa: ASSPAVNTEAF; v_gene: TRBV5-1; d_gene: .
CDR3aa: ASSHSPGTGNTIY; v_gene: TRBV7-9; d_gene: .
CDR3aa: ASSPETGKPNIQY; v_gene: TRBV5-4; d_gene: TRBD1
CDR3aa: ASSLAPEGTQY; v_gene: TRBV11-2; d_gene: .
CDR3aa: ASSRREHTGELF; v_gene: TRBV7-8; d_gene: .
CDR3aa: ASGDRVHEQY; v_gene: TRBV28; d_gene: TRBD1
CDR3aa: TTGGGLLDEQF; v_gene: TRBV29-1; d_gene: TRBD2
CDR3aa: ASNDRGNEKLF; v_gene: TRBV6-1; d_gene: TRBD1
CDR3aa: ASSFGTGSEQY; v_gene: TRBV5-5; d_gene: .
CDR3aa: ASSSRGFSYEQY; v_gene: TRBV19; d_gene: .
CDR3aa: ASSLIRQVYEQY; v_gene: TRBV5-6; d_gene: .
CDR3aa: SALTEKLF; v_gene: TRBV29-1; d_gene: .
CDR3aa: ASTGDSSNTGELF; v_gene: TRBV5-1; d_gene: .
CDR3aa: ASSQDRFVSGGRTDTQY; v_gene: TRBV14; d_gene: TRBD2
CDR3aa: ASSSNNEQF; v_gene: TRBV28; d_gene: .
CDR3aa: ASSWGVSYEQY; v_gene: TRBV5-1; d_gene: .
CDR3aa: ASGYRGREDEQF; v_gene: TRBV6-1; d_gene: .
CDR3aa: ASSFVQGAVGYT; v_gene: TRBV5-6; d_gene: .
CDR3aa: SVTTNPHLADPVGSYNEQF; v_gene: TRBV29-1; d_gene: TRBD2
CDR3aa: ASSMTAPREKLF; v_gene: TRBV28; d_gene: .
CDR3aa: ASSPPRGTISMNTEAF; v_gene: TRBV18; d_gene: .
CDR3aa: ASSVSNSGTSCKNQSYEQY; v_gene: TRBV28; d_gene: TRBD2
CDR3aa: ASARSTSNYEQY; v_gene: TRBV19; d_gene: .
CDR3aa: ASSETGQYNEQF; v_gene: TRBV6-4; d_gene: TRBD1
CDR3aa: ASSLSPGTGYTIY; v_gene: TRBV4-1; d_gene: TRBD1
CDR3aa: ASSLAAGYQPQH; v_gene: TRBV5-1; d_gene: .
CDR3aa: ASSAYWTGVSYEQY; v_gene: TRBV6-1; d_gene: TRBD1
CDR3aa: ASSLIRRSNQPQH; v_gene: TRBV28; d_gene: .
CDR3aa: ASSDGQGASQPQH; v_gene: TRBV6-6; d_gene: TRBD1
CDR3aa: ASSLATGGLWAKNIQY; v_gene: TRBV11-2; d_gene: TRBD1
CDR3aa: ASSLRPQGANTEAF; v_gene: TRBV11-2; d_gene: TRBD1
CDR3aa: ASSWRGSFQY; v_gene: TRBV28; d_gene: .
CDR3aa: SAHSSYEQY; v_gene: TRBV20-1; d_gene: .